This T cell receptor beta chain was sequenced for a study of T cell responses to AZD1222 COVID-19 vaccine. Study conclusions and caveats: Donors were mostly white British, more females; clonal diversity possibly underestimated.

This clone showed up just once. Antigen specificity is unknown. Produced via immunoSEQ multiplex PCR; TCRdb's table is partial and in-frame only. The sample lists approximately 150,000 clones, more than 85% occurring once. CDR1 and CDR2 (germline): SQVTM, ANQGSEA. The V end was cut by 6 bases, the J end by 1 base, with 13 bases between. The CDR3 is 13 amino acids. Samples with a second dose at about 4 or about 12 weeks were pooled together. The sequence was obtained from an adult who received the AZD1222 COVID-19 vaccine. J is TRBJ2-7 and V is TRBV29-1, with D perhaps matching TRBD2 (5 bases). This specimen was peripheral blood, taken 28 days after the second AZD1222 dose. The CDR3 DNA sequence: TGCAGCGTCCGAACGACGGGATCCTACGAGCAGTACTTC. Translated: CSVRTTGSYEQYF.